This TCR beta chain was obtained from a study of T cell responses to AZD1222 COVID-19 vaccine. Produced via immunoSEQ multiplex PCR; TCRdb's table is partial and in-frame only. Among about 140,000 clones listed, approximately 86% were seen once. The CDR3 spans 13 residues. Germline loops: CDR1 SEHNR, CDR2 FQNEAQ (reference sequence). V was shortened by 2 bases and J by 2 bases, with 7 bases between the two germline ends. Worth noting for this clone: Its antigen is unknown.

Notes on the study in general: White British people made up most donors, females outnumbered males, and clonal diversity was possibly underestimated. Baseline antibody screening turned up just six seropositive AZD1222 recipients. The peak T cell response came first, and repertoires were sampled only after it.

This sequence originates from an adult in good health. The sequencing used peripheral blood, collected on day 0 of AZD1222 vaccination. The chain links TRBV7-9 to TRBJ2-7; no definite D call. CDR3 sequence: CASSLPATYEQYF. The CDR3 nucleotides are TGTGCCAGCAGCTTACCAGCAACCTACGAGCAGTACTTC.